This TCR beta chain was recovered during a study of shared clonotypes between healthy human individuals (dated by TCRdb to the early 2020s). Broadly, across the study: The cohort included three men and a couple of women between 18 and 49 years of age. Per donor, three plates each were used for CD4 naive and CD4 memory, two for CD8 naive, and one for CD8 memory. To estimate repertoire size and how much clonotypes are shared between individuals, the study performed deep sequencing of blood TCR repertoires from roughly five healthy adults. Libraries were prepared and TCR repertoires were sequenced by different laboratories using diverse techniques, in order to increase sequencing depth and limit assay-specific biases. Between about 0.8 and 9 billion PBMCs per donor were obtained by leukapheresis. General study outcomes and caveats: Only blood was sampled, and tissue TCR repertoires likely differ from those in blood. The small number of donors limited the genetic and exposure-history diversity represented. Incomplete sequencing was indicated by rarefaction of sorted-subset datasets, despite the large sequencing depth. Clonotypes shared by all four sorted-subset donors showed higher generation probabilities than non-shared clonotypes. Based on pairwise subsampling, the degree of clonotype sharing among donors was expected to be affected by sequencing depth. Naive subsets generally had larger estimated clonotype richness than memory subsets. Sharing across four donors was observed for approximately 5% of naive CD4, about 3.2% of naive CD8, 2% to 2.5% of memory CD4, and roughly 0.43% of memory CD8 clonotypes.

V is cut by 0 bases and J by 2 bases, and the space between the germline ends is 9 bases. The germline V gene yields SGHRS for CDR1 and YFSETQ for CDR2. The CDR3 numbers 15 residues from cysteine through phenylalanine. The CDR3 DNA has 45 bases and is translated from base 1. The donors were healthy, HIV-negative adults who had no recently reported acute infections or vaccinations. Every donor was a Caucasian adult residing in Nashville, Tennessee, USA. CD4+ T cells were enriched through magnetic negative selection, after which naive cells were positively selected on CD45RA and the remaining negative fraction served as the memory subset. Blood was collected by leukapheresis, and PBMCs were isolated by Ficoll-Histopaque density gradient centrifugation and then cryopreserved in liquid nitrogen vapor phase. Purity and quantity of every magnetically sorted T cell population were checked by analytical flow cytometry. From each sorted fraction, genomic DNA was isolated and quantified by UV absorbance on a Nanodrop 2000c.

Turning to this clone: The specificity of this receptor is unknown. No per-base quality is available; no much larger clone lies one base away.

Using the deep immunoSEQ assay, TCR CDR3 regions were amplified from genomic DNA by multiplex PCR. Extracted genomic DNA from each cell subset was distributed evenly across all wells of several immunoSEQ 96-well plates, and each plate was treated as a replicate. For sorted subsets, each replicate PCR was loaded with approximately 0.2 ug genomic DNA, equivalent to 25,000 to 30,000 T cell genomes. Purified libraries were measured with a Qubit 3.0 fluorometer, size-checked on a Bioanalyzer 2100, and measured again with the KAPA Library Quantification kit. Every immunoSEQ 96-well plate was sequenced on a dedicated single-read 150-cycle Illumina NextSeq 550 flow cell. The study's processing was this. Because the immunoSEQ output held only junctional sequences and lacked quality scores, the filtering could not match the filtering applied to full-length reads. To assign V/J genes and CDR3, sequences were annotated using PyIR, a Python wrapper for IgBLAST v1.9, with IMGT germline references. Reads were filtered out if the reads had weak V/J assignments (E-value above 1e-6), no CDR3, stop codons, out-of-frame junctions, or ambiguous translated residues. V3J clonotypes were defined by identical inferred V gene, J gene, and CDR3 amino acid sequence. To compute the percentage overlap between repertoires, the number of shared unique clonotypes was divided by the size of the smaller repertoire. Three approaches were used to assess repertoire richness: RTK rarefaction, the Chao1 estimator, and Recon v2.1 estimates of unobserved clonotypes. Generation probabilities for all TCRbeta clonotypes obtained by the gDNA method from a few donors were computed using OLGA. This is the immuneACCESS table as TCRdb keeps it, with only in-frame sequences that have V and J called. A part of the clones is gone; compared with another copy, unresolved V genes explain less than half, and the rest is unexplained. V, J and clone size are taken as reported in that table, and D and trimming were inferred from the DNA itself. For this sample there are fewer than 3 million clones; roughly 92% appear just once. The ten largest clonotypes hold more than 0.35% of the sample.

Sequenced material: naive CD4+ T cells from PBMCs. Read against the paper, the sample's cell subset or site label means: CD45RA+ positively selected. The TCR comes from a man between 18 and 35 years old in good health. Some clones in this sample may be carry-over from other donors' samples. The receptor chain draws on TRBV5-1 and TRBJ2-1; the D gene is possibly TRBD1, with 5 bases matching. Here the CDR3 is given as CASSLVVGAYNEQFF. The DNA reads as follows: TGCGCCAGCAGCTTGGTGGTAGGGGCCTACAATGAGCAGTTCTTC.